These T cell receptor beta chains were read from a single sample in a study of vaccination and CD4 T cells after COVID-19. What these receptors recognize is not known. Each CDR3 protein is one row after TCRdb ran MiXCR on the PCR reads. Of around 10,000 distinct CDR3 sequences in the sample, roughly 67% are singletons; the top ten hold 30% to 40%. Sequences were obtained from CD4+ T cells from blood, cultured in vitro. The receptors were sampled from a human donor who had recovered from COVID-19. The CDR3 runs from the conserved cysteine through the conserved F or W. The D gene is left open where the match is weak. Clone size is shown for a subset of rows, as once, few, many or a class of expanded clone.

j_gene: TRBJ1-1
v_gene: TRBV19
d_gene: .
abundance: .
CDR3nt: TGTGCCAGTAGTATAGATTTAGGGGTCCCGGTCACTGAAGCTTTCTTT
CDR3aa: CASSIDLGVPVTEAFF

j_gene: TRBJ1-5
v_gene: TRBV19
d_gene: .
abundance: .
CDR3nt: TGTGCCAGTAGTTGGACCCTTCGTCAGCCCCAGCATTTT
CDR3aa: CASSWTLRQPQHF

j_gene: TRBJ2-6
v_gene: TRBV10-2
d_gene: TRBD2
abundance: few
CDR3nt: TGCGCCGTTCGACTAGCGGGGTACTCTGGGGCCAACGTCCTGACTTTC
CDR3aa: CAVRLAGYSGANVLTF

j_gene: TRBJ2-5
v_gene: TRBV7-8
d_gene: TRBD2
abundance: .
CDR3nt: TGTGCCAGCAGCCCAGGGACTAACCAAGAGACCCAGTACTTC
CDR3aa: CASSPGTNQETQYF

j_gene: TRBJ2-5
v_gene: TRBV30
d_gene: .
abundance: .
CDR3nt: TGTGCCTGGAGTGTACTGCTGGGGGAGACCCAGTACTTC
CDR3aa: CAWSVLLGETQYF

j_gene: TRBJ1-5
v_gene: TRBV20-1
d_gene: TRBD1
abundance: few
CDR3nt: TGCAGTGCTAGGTTGACAGGGGGTGGCAATCAGCCCCAGCATTTT
CDR3aa: CSARLTGGGNQPQHF

j_gene: TRBJ2-3
v_gene: TRBV7-9
d_gene: .
abundance: .
CDR3nt: TGTGCCAGCAGCAGGAGTTGGCGGAACACAGATACGCAGTATTTT
CDR3aa: CASSRSWRNTDTQYF

j_gene: TRBJ2-6
v_gene: TRBV28
d_gene: .
abundance: large
CDR3nt: TGTGCCAGCAGTGCGGGTCTCTCTGGGGCCAACGTCCTGACTTTC
CDR3aa: CASSAGLSGANVLTF

j_gene: TRBJ2-5
v_gene: TRBV10-3
d_gene: TRBD2
abundance: .
CDR3nt: TGTGCCATCACTAGCGGAGATAAACAAGAGACCCAGTACTTC
CDR3aa: CAITSGDKQETQYF

j_gene: TRBJ1-1
v_gene: TRBV6-1
d_gene: TRBD1
abundance: .
CDR3nt: TGTGCCAGCAGCAGTCCCGGGACAGGAACAAACACTGAAGCTTTCTTT
CDR3aa: CASSSPGTGTNTEAFF

j_gene: TRBJ2-3
v_gene: TRBV20-1
d_gene: .
abundance: .
CDR3nt: TGCAGTGCTAGAGCGGTGGGGAGCACAGATACGCAGTATTTT
CDR3aa: CSARAVGSTDTQYF

j_gene: TRBJ2-6
v_gene: TRBV24-1
d_gene: .
abundance: .
CDR3nt: TGTGCCACCAGTGAGGAGGGGATGTCCCTCTCTGGGGCCAACGTCCTGACTTTC
CDR3aa: CATSEEGMSLSGANVLTF

j_gene: TRBJ1-2
v_gene: TRBV12-3/TRBV12-4
d_gene: .
abundance: .
CDR3nt: TGTGCCAGCAGTTTCCCTCTCGAGGGTAACTATGGCTACACCTTC
CDR3aa: CASSFPLEGNYGYTF

j_gene: TRBJ2-2
v_gene: TRBV19
d_gene: TRBD2
abundance: .
CDR3nt: TGTGCCAGTAGTATCCCGACTAGCGGGGGCACCGGGGAGCTGTTTTTT
CDR3aa: CASSIPTSGGTGELFF

j_gene: TRBJ2-7
v_gene: TRBV20-1
d_gene: .
abundance: .
CDR3nt: TGCAGTGCTGAACGGGGCGGAACCTCCTACGAGCAGTACTTC
CDR3aa: CSAERGGTSYEQYF

j_gene: TRBJ1-2
v_gene: TRBV2
d_gene: TRBD1
abundance: few
CDR3nt: TGTGCCAGCAGTTTGGGACAGGGGGAAGGCGTGTATGGCTACACCTTC
CDR3aa: CASSLGQGEGVYGYTF

j_gene: TRBJ1-1
v_gene: TRBV10-3
d_gene: .
abundance: .
CDR3nt: TGTGCCATCAGTGAAAACTTAGGTCAGGGGAGTATGAACACTGAAGCTTTCTTT
CDR3aa: CAISENLGQGSMNTEAFF

j_gene: TRBJ1-2
v_gene: TRBV2
d_gene: TRBD1
abundance: .
CDR3nt: TGTGCCAGCAGGGAGGACAGGACCTATGGCTACACCTTC
CDR3aa: CASREDRTYGYTF

j_gene: TRBJ2-5
v_gene: TRBV7-2
d_gene: TRBD1
abundance: .
CDR3nt: TGTGCCAGCAGCGGGACAGTCCAAGAGACCCAGTACTTC
CDR3aa: CASSGTVQETQYF

j_gene: TRBJ1-4
v_gene: TRBV7-9
d_gene: .
abundance: .
CDR3nt: TGTGCCAGCAGCTTGGAAACTGAAAAACTGTTTTTT
CDR3aa: CASSLETEKLFF

j_gene: TRBJ2-7
v_gene: TRBV30
d_gene: TRBD2
abundance: .
CDR3nt: TGTGCCTGGAGTGGTAGCGGGACCTACGAGCAGTACTTC
CDR3aa: CAWSGSGTYEQYF

j_gene: TRBJ2-2
v_gene: TRBV7-8
d_gene: .
abundance: .
CDR3nt: TGTGCCAGCAGGATTATGTCGAACACCGGGGAGCTGTTTTTT
CDR3aa: CASRIMSNTGELFF

j_gene: TRBJ1-2
v_gene: TRBV11-2
d_gene: .
abundance: .
CDR3nt: TGTGCCCATGCAGAGGGCCCGCGCTACACCTTC
CDR3aa: CAHAEGPRYTF

j_gene: TRBJ2-5
v_gene: TRBV5-6
d_gene: .
abundance: .
CDR3nt: TGTGCCAGCAGCTTTTTGGGTGCGGAGACCCAGTACTTC
CDR3aa: CASSFLGAETQYF

j_gene: TRBJ2-3
v_gene: TRBV9
d_gene: TRBD2
abundance: .
CDR3nt: TGTGCCAGCAGCGTAGAGGCGCGGGGGGCCTTTACAGATACGCAGTATTTT
CDR3aa: CASSVEARGAFTDTQYF